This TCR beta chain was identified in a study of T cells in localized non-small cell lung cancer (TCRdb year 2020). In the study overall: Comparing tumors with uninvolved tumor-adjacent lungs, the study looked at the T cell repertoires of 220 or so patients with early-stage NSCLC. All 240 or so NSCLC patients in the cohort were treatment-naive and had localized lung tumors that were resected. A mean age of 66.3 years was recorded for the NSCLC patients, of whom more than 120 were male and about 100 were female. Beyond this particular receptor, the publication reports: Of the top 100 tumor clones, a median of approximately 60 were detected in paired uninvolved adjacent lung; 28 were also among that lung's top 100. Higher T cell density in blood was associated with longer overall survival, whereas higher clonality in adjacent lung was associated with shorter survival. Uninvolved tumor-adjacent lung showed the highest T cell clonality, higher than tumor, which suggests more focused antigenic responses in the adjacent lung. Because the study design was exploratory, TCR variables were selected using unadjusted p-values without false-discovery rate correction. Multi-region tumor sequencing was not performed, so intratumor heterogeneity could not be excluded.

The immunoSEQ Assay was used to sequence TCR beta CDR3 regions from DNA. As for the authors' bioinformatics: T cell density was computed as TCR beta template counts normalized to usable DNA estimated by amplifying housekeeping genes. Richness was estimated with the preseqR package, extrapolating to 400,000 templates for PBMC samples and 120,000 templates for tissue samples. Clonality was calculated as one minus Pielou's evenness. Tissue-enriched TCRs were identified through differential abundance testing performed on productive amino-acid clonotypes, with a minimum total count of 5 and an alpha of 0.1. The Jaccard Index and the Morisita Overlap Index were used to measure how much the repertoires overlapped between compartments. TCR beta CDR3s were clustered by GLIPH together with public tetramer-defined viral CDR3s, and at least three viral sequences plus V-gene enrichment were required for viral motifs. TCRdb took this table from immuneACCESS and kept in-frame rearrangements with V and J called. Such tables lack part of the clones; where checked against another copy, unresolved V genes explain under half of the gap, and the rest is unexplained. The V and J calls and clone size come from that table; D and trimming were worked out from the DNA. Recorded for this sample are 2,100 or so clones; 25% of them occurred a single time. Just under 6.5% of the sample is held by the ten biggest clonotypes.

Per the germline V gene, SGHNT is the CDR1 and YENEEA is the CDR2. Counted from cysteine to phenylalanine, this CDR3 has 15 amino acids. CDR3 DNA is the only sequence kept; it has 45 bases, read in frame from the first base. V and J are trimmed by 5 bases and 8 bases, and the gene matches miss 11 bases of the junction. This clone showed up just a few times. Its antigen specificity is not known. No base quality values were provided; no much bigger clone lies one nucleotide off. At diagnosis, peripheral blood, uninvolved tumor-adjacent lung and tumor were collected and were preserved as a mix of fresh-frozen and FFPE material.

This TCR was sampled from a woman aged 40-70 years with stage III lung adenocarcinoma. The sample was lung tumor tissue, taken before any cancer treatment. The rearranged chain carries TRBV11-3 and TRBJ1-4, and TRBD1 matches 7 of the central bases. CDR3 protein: CASSHPQGGREKLFF. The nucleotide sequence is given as TGTGCCAGCAGCCATCCCCAGGGGGGGAGGGAAAAACTGTTTTTT.